What follows is one T cell receptor beta chain and its context. Its antigen is as yet unknown. CDR3 length equals 15 residues. Germline V CDR1 and CDR2: MNHEY, SVGAGI. V dropped 0 bases and J dropped 0 bases, with 5 bases sitting between them. This sample is part of a study of cytomegalovirus exposure and HLA in healthy donors. Among the donors, all were healthy bone marrow donors. Study-wide points: An assumption of roughly uniform sequencing depth across donors underlay the presence/absence analyses. Researchers catalogued about 160 TCR beta chains as cytomegalovirus-associated.

With 60 Vbeta and 13 Jbeta primers, the PCR was carried out. This table comes from immunoSEQ multiplex PCR, and its TCRdb copy is limited to in-frame clones, with some not included. This sample's clone table lists 90,000 to 130,000 clones. The chain is built from TRBV6-5 and TRBJ2-2, with unresolved D. The source is a man aged 40-55 years in good health and CMV-seropositive. Material for sequencing was PBMCs. CDR3 region: CASSYSVTNTGELFF. As DNA, the CDR3 is TGTGCCAGCAGTTACTCTGTCACGAACACCGGGGAGCTGTTTTTT.